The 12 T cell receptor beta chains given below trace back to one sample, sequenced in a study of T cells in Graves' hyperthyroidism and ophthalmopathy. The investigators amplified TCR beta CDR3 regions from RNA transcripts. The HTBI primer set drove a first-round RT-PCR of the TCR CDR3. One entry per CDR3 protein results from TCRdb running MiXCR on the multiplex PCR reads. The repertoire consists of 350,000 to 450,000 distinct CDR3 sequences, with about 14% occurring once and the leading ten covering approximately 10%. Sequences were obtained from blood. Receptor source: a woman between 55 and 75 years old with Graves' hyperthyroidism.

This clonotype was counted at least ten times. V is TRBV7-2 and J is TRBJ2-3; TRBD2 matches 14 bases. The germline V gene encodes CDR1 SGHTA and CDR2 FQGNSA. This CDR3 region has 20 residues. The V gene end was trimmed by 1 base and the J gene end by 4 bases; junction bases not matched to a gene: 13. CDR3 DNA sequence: TGTGCCAGCAGCTTAGAGCCGGGGACTAGCGGGAGTTTGACAGCAGATACGCAGTATTTT. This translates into CASSLEPGTSGSLTADTQYF.

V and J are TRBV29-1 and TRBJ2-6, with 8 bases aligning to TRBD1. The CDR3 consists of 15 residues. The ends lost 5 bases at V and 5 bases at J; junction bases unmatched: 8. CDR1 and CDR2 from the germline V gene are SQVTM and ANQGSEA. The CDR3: CSVWAGGTRANVLTF. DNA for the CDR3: TGCAGCGTTTGGGCAGGGGGCACAAGGGCCAACGTCCTGACTTTC.

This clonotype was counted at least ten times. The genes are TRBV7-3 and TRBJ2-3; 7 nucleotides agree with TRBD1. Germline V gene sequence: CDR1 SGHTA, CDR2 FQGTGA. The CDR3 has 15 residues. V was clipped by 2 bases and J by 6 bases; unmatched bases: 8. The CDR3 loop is CASSLEPGGLDTQYF. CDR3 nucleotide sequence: TGTGCCAGCAGCTTAGAGCCAGGGGGTCTTGATACGCAGTATTTT.

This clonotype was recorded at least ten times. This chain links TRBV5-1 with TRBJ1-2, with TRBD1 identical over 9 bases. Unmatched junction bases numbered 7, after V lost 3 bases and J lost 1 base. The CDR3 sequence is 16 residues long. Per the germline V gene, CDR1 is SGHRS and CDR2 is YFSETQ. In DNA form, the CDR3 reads TGCGCCAGCAGCTCCCCGGGACAGGGAAATAACTATGGCTACACCTTC. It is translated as CASSSPGQGNNYGYTF. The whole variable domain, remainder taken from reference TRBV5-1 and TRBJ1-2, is KAGVTQTPRYLIKTRGQQVTLSCSPISGHRSVSWYQQTPGQGLQFLFEYFSETQRNKGNFPGRFSGRQFSNSRSEMNVSTLELGDSALYLCASSSPGQGNNYGYTFGSGTRLTVV.

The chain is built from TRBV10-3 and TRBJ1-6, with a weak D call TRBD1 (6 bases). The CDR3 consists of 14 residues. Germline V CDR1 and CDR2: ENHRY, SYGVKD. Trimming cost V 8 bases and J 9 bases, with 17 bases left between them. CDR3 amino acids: CAISDQGGSSPLHF. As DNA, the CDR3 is TGTGCCATCTCTGACCAAGGGGGAAGTTCACCCCTCCACTTT.

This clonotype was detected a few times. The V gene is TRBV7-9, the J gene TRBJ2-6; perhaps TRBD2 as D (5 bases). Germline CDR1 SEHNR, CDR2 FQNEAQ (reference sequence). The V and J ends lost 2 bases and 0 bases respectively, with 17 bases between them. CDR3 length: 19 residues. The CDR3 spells CASSLRVTGSYSGANVLTF. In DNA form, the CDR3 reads TGTGCCAGCAGCTTAAGGGTGACGGGGTCCTACTCTGGGGCCAACGTCCTGACTTTC.

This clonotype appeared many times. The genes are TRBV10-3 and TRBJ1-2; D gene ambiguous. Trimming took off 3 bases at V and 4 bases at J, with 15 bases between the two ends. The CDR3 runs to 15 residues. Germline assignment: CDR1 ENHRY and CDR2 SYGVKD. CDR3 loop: CAISEKEEMVYGYTF. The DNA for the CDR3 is TGTGCCATCAGTGAAAAGGAGGAAATGGTCTATGGCTACACCTTC.

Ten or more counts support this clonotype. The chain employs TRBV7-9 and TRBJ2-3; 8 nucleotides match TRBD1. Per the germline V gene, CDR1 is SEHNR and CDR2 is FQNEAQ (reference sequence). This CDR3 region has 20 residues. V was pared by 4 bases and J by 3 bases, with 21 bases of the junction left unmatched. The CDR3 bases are TGTGCCAGCAGCTCCGGGACAGGAACCCTCCTCGATCTTCGGACAGATACGCAGTATTTT. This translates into CASSSGTGTLLDLRTDTQYF.

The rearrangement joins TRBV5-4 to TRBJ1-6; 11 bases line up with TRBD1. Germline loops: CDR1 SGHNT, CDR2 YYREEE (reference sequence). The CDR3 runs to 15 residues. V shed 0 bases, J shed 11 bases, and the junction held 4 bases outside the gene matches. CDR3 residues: CASSLGPGQGAPLHF. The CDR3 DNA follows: TGTGCCAGCAGCTTGGGTCCGGGACAGGGGGCACCCCTCCACTTT.

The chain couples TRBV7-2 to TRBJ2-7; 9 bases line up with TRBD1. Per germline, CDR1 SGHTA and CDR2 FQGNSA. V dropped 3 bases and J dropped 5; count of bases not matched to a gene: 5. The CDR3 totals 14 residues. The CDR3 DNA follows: TGTGCCAGCAGCTTGGACAGGGGTGGGAACGAGCAGTACTTC. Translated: CASSLDRGGNEQYF.

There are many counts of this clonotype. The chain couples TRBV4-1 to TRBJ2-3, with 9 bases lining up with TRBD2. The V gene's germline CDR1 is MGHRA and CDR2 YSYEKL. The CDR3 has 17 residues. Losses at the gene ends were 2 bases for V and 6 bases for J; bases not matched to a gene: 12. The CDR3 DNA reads TGCGCCAGCAGCCAAAATCATCTAGCGGGGAGATATGATACGCAGTATTTT. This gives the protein CASSQNHLAGRYDTQYF.

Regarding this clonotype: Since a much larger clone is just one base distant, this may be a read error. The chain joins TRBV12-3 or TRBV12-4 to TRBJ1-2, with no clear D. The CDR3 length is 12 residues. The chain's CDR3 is CASSLMGYGYIF. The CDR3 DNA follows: TGTGCCAGCAGTTTAATGGGCTATGGCTACATCTTC.